The 4 T cell receptor beta chains below all came from one sample that was sequenced in a study of prognosis after radiotherapy for stage I lung cancer. Genomic DNA was the source, and TCR beta CDR3 was amplified from it by two-round multiplex PCR. Primers targeting each individual TRBV and TRBJ gene were applied in first-round PCR. TCRdb reanalysed the multiplex PCR reads using MiXCR and keeps one entry per CDR3 protein. The table has some 28,000 distinct CDR3 sequences, roughly 30% seen once; the top ten hold about an eighth. Source: PBMCs, taken before or after stereotactic body radiation therapy (not recorded which). The source of these receptors is a donor over 45 with non-small cell lung cancer.

In regard to this clonotype: A single base separates this from a much larger clone, so it may be a read error. V and J are TRBV7-9 and TRBJ1-1, with D uncertain. CDR3 length equals 15 residues. Looked up from germline, CDR1 is SEHNR and CDR2 is FQNEAQ (reference sequence). CDR3 bases: TGTACCAGCAGCCTCCAGATTGGACCAAACACTGAAGCTTTCTTT. Translated, it gives CTSSLQIGPNTEAFF.

The chain recombines TRBV15 with TRBJ2-1; TRBD2 aligns across 8 bases. V lost 7 bases, J lost 7 bases, and 12 bases stayed unmatched. The CDR3 length is 15 residues. The germline CDR1 and CDR2 sequences are LNHNV and YYDKDF (reference sequence). Written as DNA, the CDR3 is TGTGCCACCATCTCAAGCGGGGGTGCCGGGAATGAGCAGTTCTTC. Its translation: CATISSGGAGNEQFF.

Sample share makes this clonotype large. CDR3 loop: CASSHTTGQGPYEQYF. DNA of the CDR3: TGTGCCAGCAGTCACACCACGGGACAGGGACCCTACGAGCAGTACTTC. J is TRBJ2-7 and V is TRBV6-2 or TRBV6-3; 9 positions match TRBD1. Per the germline V gene, CDR1 is MNHEY and CDR2 is SVGEGT. The V gene end was trimmed by 5 bases and the J gene end by 2 bases; junction bases not matched to a gene: 10. This CDR3 has 16 amino acids.

The sample holds many counts of this clonotype. The genes are TRBV15 and TRBJ2-2; TRBD1 matches 7 bases. This CDR3 spans 16 amino acids. Germline V CDR1 and CDR2: LNHNV, YYDKDF (reference sequence). The junction had 8 bases not matched to a gene; V was cut back by 3 bases and J by 4 bases. In DNA, the CDR3 is TGTGCCACCAGCAGTGACAGGGATCGGGGCACCGGGGAGCTGTTTTTT. Protein sequence: CATSSDRDRGTGELFF.